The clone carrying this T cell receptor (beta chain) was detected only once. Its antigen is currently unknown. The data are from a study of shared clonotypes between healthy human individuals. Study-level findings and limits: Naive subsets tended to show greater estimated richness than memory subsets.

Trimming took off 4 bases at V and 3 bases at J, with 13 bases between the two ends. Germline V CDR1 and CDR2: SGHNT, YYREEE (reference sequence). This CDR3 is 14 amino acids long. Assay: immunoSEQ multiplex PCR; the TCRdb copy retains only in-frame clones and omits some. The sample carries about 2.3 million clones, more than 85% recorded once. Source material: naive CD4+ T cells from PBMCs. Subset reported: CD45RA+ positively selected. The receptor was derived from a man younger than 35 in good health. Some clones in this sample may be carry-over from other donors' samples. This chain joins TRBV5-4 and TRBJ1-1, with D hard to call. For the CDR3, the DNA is TGTGCCAGCAGCGGCGCGGGTTGGGACACTGAAGCTTTCTTT. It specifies CASSGAGWDTEAFF.